This is a list of T cell receptor beta chains from one sample in a study of blood T cell repertoires in COVID-19. The protocol was immunoSEQ multiplex PCR, while the TCRdb copy is restricted to in-frame clones and leaves out a portion. The sample records 45,000 to 65,000 clones, more than 80% being singletons. Sequencing was done on a sample of peripheral blood. The receptors were sampled from a woman aged 55-75 years with acute or convalescent COVID-19. Each CDR3 is given with its conserved first and last residue. A D gene is named only where the DNA matches it firmly. Where a row states a size, it is once, few, many or the class of an expanded clone; other rows omit it.

v_call	clone_size	j_call	d_call	cdr3_nt	cdr3_aa
TRBV6-6	.	TRBJ2-7	TRBD1	TGTGCCAGCAGCCCGGGACAGCACTACGAGCAGTACTTC	CASSPGQHYEQYF
TRBV7-9	few	TRBJ1-3	TRBD1	TGTGCCAGCTACTTAAAAGACAGGGGGAACACCATATATTTT	CASYLKDRGNTIYF
TRBV14	once	TRBJ1-2	TRBD1	TGTGCCAGCAGCCTACCGGGACAGGGGGGCGGCTACACCTTC	CASSLPGQGGGYTF
TRBV5-1	.	TRBJ2-1	.	TGCGCCAGCAGCGGGGCGACCTACAATGAGCAGTTCTTC	CASSGATYNEQFF
TRBV7-2	.	TRBJ1-2	.	TGTGCCAGCAGCTTAGCGCGGGATTTAGGGTATGGCTACACCTTC	CASSLARDLGYGYTF
TRBV18	.	TRBJ1-1	.	TGTGCCAGCTCGTCGGTAAGACAGGTTCGCGACACTGAAGCTTTCTTT	CASSSVRQVRDTEAFF
TRBV25-1	.	TRBJ2-1	.	TGTGCCAGCAGTGAATACGAGGGGGGGTACTATAATGAGCAGTTCTTC	CASSEYEGGYYNEQFF
TRBV27	.	TRBJ2-1	TRBD1	TGTGCCAGCAGTTCGTTGACAGGGGCTAAGTGGTATGAGCAGTTCTTC	CASSSLTGAKWYEQFF
TRBV7-6	.	TRBJ2-7	.	TGTGCCAGCAGCTGGACAGCTGGTCCCTACGAGCAGTACTTC	CASSWTAGPYEQYF
TRBV6-5	once	TRBJ2-7	.	TGTGCCAGCAGTTACGTCTCCCGGGGCTTC	CASSYVSRGF
TRBV20-1	.	TRBJ2-1	.	TGCAGTGCTCCTGAGGGGGATGAGCAGTTCTTC	CSAPEGDEQFF
TRBV9	.	TRBJ1-6	.	TGTGCCAGCAGTAGTGCCGGCGGCCGGTTTAATTCACCCCTCCACTTT	CASSSAGGRFNSPLHF
TRBV11-2	few	TRBJ2-2	.	TGTGCCAGCAGCTTAGGCACCAGGGCCCGCGGCGGGGAGCTGTTTTTT	CASSLGTRARGGELFF
TRBV6-5	once	TRBJ2-6	.	TGTGCCAGCAGTCCCGGGAGCGCTGGGGCCAACGTCCTGACTTTC	CASSPGSAGANVLTF
TRBV18	.	TRBJ1-1	TRBD1	TGTGCCAGCTCACCGGACAGGGAAGAAGCTTTCTTT	CASSPDREEAFF
TRBV11-2	.	TRBJ2-2	.	TGTGCCAGCAGCTTTCAGGGCGCGAACACCGGGGAGCTGTTTTTT	CASSFQGANTGELFF